The clone carrying this T cell receptor beta chain was recorded once. Its cognate antigen is unknown. V was shortened by 6 bases and J by 3 bases, with 17 bases between the two germline ends. The CDR3 length is 15 residues. Germline assignment: CDR1 SEHNR and CDR2 FQNEAQ (reference sequence). The data stem from a study of cytomegalovirus exposure and HLA in healthy donors. The study ran its PCR with 60 Vbeta and 13 Jbeta primers. Libraries were prepared by immunoSEQ multiplex PCR; TCRdb keeps only in-frame clonotypes and omits some of them. The profile shows over 150,000 clones, around 80% of them singletons. Overall study findings and caveats: A reported reduction in N-insertions relative to the approximately 640-donor mean was seen in an Asian-associated ancestry cluster in a later analysis. Evidence from a later analysis indicated that most CMV-associated TCR beta chains looked HLA-restricted. Several of the most significant clusters were apparently associated with common viral pathogens in a later analysis. Among immune exposure information, only CMV serostatus was available.

The chain couples TRBV7-9 to TRBJ1-2, with a possible D match to TRBD1 (6 bases). The sample comprised PBMCs. This sequence originates from a man between 25 and 39 years old in good health and CMV-seronegative. CDR3 protein: CASSQRQALDYGYTF. The CDR3 nucleotides read TGTGCCAGCAGTCAAAGACAGGCCCTTGACTATGGCTACACCTTC.